The clone carrying this T cell receptor (beta chain) has a handful of counts. This record comes from a study of human T cells and chemical hapten exposure. This CDR3 spans 15 amino acids. The V gene's germline CDR1 is DFQATT and CDR2 SNEGSKA (reference sequence). Noted time point: patch test 3, about 24 weeks after DPC sensitization. The treatment is: therapeutic diphenylcyclopropenone sensitization with weekly scalp DPC. TCRdb re-analysed the RACE reads in MiXCR, keeping a single row per CDR3 protein. The sample lists 95,000 to 150,000 distinct CDR3 sequences, 11% occurring once. The source was whole blood, collected in connection with sensitization to the hapten diphenylcyclopropenone (DPC). The genes are TRBV20-1 and TRBJ2-1; tentatively, D is TRBD2 (6 bases). The receptor's source is a woman between 45 and 65 years old with alopecia areata. Some clones in this sample may be carry-over from other donors' samples. The CDR3 sequence: CRPSPGGAWYNEQFF. CDR3 sequence (DNA): TGCAGACCTTCCCCTGGCGGGGCTTGGTACAATGAGCAGTTCTTC.